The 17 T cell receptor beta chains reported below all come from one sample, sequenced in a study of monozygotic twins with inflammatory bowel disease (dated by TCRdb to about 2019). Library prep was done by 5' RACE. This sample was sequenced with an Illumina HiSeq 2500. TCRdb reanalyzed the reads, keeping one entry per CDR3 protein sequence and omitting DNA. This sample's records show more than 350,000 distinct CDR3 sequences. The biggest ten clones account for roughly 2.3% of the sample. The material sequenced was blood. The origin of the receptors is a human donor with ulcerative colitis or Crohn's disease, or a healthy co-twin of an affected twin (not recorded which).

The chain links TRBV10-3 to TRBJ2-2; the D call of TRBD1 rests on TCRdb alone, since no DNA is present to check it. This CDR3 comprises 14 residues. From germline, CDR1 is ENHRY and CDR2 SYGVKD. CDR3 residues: CAIRTDRDTGELFF.

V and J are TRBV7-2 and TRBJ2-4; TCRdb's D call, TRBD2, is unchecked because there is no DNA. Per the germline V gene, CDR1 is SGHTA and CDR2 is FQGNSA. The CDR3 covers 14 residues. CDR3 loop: CASSLEPQGSIQYF.

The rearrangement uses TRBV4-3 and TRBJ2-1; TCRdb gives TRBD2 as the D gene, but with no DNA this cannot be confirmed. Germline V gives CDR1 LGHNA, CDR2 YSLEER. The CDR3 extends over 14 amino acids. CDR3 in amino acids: CASSQEVGRNEQFF.

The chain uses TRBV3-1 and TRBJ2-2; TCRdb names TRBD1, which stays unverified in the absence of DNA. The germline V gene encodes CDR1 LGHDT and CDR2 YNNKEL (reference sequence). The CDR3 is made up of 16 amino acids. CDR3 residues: CASSQDWGWGTGELFF.

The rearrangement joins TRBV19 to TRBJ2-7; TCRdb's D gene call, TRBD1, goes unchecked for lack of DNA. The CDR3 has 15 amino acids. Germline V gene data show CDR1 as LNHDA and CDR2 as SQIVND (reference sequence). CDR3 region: CASSSTGTVTYEQYF.

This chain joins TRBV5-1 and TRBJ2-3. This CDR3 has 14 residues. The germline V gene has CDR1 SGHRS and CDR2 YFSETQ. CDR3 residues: CASSLGHTTDTQYF. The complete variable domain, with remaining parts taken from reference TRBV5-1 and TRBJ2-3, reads KAGVTQTPRYLIKTRGQQVTLSCSPISGHRSVSWYQQTPGQGLQFLFEYFSETQRNKGNFPGRFSGRQFSNSRSEMNVSTLELGDSALYLCASSLGHTTDTQYFGPGTRLTVL.

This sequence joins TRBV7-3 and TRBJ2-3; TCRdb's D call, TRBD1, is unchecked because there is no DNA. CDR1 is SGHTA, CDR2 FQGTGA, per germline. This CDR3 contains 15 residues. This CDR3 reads CASSPSGGRTDTQYF.

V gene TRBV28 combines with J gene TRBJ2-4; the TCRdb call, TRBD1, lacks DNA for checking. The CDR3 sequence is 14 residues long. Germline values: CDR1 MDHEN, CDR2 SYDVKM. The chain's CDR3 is CASSLTGGSNIQYF.

This CDR3 reads CASSTETVSYNEQFF. The chain combines TRBV5-1 with TRBJ2-1; TCRdb proposes TRBD1, but this gene call is untestable without DNA. CDR1 is SGHRS and CDR2 is YFSETQ in the germline V gene. This CDR3 is built from 15 residues. Full variable domain (rest looked up from reference TRBV5-1 and TRBJ2-1): KAGVTQTPRYLIKTRGQQVTLSCSPISGHRSVSWYQQTPGQGLQFLFEYFSETQRNKGNFPGRFSGRQFSNSRSEMNVSTLELGDSALYLCASSTETVSYNEQFFGPGTRLTVL.

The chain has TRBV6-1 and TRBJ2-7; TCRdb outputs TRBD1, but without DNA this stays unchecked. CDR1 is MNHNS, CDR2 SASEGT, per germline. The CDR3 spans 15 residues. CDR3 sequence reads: CATVEQGGLSYEQYF.

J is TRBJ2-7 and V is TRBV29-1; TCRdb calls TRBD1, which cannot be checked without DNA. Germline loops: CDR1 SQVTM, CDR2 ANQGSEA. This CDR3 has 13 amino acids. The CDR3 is CSARQGGTYEQYF.

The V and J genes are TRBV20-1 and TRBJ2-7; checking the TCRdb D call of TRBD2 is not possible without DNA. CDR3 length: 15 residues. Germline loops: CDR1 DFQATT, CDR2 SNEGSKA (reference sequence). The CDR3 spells CSAREGSSGSHEQYF.

CDR3 residues: CATGGGNEQFF. This chain uses TRBV27 with TRBJ2-1; as DNA is missing, the TRBD2 call by TCRdb cannot be tested. The CDR3 has 11 amino acids. Germline V CDR1 and CDR2: MNHEY, SMNVEV (reference sequence).

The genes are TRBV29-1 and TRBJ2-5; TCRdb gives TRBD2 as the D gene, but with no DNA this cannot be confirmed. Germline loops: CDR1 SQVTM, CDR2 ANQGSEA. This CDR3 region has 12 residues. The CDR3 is CSVVREGETQYF.

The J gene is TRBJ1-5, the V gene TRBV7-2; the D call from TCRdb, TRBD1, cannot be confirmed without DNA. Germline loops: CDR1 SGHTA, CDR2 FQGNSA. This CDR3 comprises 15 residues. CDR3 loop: CASSFDTGGNQPQHF.

This CDR3 is CASSQVQGSWTSGRYDTQYF. This sequence joins TRBV4-3 and TRBJ2-3; the D call of TRBD2 rests on TCRdb alone, since no DNA is present to check it. Germline lookup yields CDR1 LGHNA and CDR2 YSLEER. This CDR3 comprises 20 residues.

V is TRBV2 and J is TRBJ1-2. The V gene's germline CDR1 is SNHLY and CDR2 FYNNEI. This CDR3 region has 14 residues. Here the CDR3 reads CASSEREGSYGYTF.